This record concerns one TCR beta chain sequence. Ten or more counts support this clonotype. Its cognate antigen has yet to be identified. No base quality values were provided; no much bigger clone lies one nucleotide off. Reading the label with the study, this specimen's treatment or condition is: in vitro stimulation with specific CMV peptide epitopes to enrich CMV-specific T cells. This record comes from a study of T cell repertoires in cytomegalovirus infection (dated by TCRdb to the late 2010s). A note on the overall study: Alongside well-studied HLA-B-restricted epitopes, the peptide stimulations were aimed at recently identified HLA-C-restricted CMV epitopes, whose presentation resists viral immunomodulation. Because public TCR beta signatures pointed to carriage of CMV infection together with the matching HLA type, the HLA type of each donor mattered for the analysis. The paper as a whole reports these results and caveats: Cumulative frequency of public TCR beta family members discriminated carriers of CMV infection plus the relevant HLA type in this cohort and an independent approximately 350-donor cohort. The ex vivo response was dominated by HLA-C-restricted CMV-specific TCR beta clonotypes, which also provided the single most frequent clonotype in two of eight donors.

The reads were generated on an Illumina HiSeq 1500. TCRdb reanalyzed the raw reads on its own, using fastp at Q25 for trimming and MiXCR for clone calling, and kept in-frame beta chains. A single entry per CDR3 protein holds the most common genes and DNA from its merged rows. The sample table records about 700,000 distinct CDR3 sequences; 33% of these occur just once. Approximately 18% of the sample belongs to the ten largest clones. Trimming leaves V shorter by 5 bases and J shorter by 8 bases, with the junction holding 11 bases beyond the gene matches. Including the terminal cysteine and phenylalanine, the CDR3 comprises 15 residues. Only CDR3 DNA is held: 45 bases, read in frame from base 1. CDR1 and CDR2 are read off the germline V gene as SGHTA and FQGNSA.

Sequenced material: cultured PBMCs, taken from culture after CMV antigen stimulation. The chain links TRBV7-2 with TRBJ1-2, with TRBD1 matching 10 junction bases. The receptor was derived from a human donor in good health (CMV status not recorded). Some clones in this sample may be carry-over from other donors' samples. The CDR3 reads CASSPPGTGVRGYTF. The nucleotides are TGTGCCAGCAGCCCCCCCGGGACAGGGGTGCGAGGCTACACCTTC.